A few counts support the clone carrying this T cell receptor (beta chain). This sample includes further DNA sequences coding for the same CDR3. Sequencing was performed with immunoSEQ multiplex PCR; in TCRdb, only in-frame clones are kept and a portion is missing. The sample shows more than 95,000 clones, over 75% of them seen only once. The entry originates in a study of blood T cell repertoires in COVID-19. V shed 5 bases and J shed 2 bases, with 9 bases lying between them. The length of the CDR3 is 13 residues. Per the germline V gene, CDR1 is MNHEY and CDR2 is SMNVEV (reference sequence). The clonotype comes from a man under 40 with COVID-19, enrolled during active disease. The sample taken for sequencing was peripheral blood. The chain is built from TRBV27 and TRBJ1-2; D perhaps matches TRBD1 (6 bases). For the CDR3, the DNA is TGTGCCAGCAGTCCCACAGGGAACTATGGCTACACCTTC. Its protein is CASSPTGNYGYTF.